This TCR beta chain was observed in a study of molecular identifiers for immune sequencing clone quantification. Study-level findings and limits: Beyond 20 RNA copies, clones held over 98% of effector molecules, compared with under 1% in naive cells.

This clonotype was recorded at least ten times. Its antigen is unidentified. Naive CD8 library inputs spanned roughly 20,000 to 1,100,000 sorted cells and 10%, 30% or 50% RNA. MiXCR, applied by TCRdb to the PCR reads, yields one record per CDR3 protein. Found here are under 650,000 distinct CDR3 sequences, about 20% of them singletons; the top ten hold 0.85%. Per the germline V gene, CDR1 is DFQATT and CDR2 is SNEGSKA (reference sequence). The CDR3 consists of 13 residues. The germline V and J ends were trimmed by 5 bases and 0 bases, with 10 bases remaining between them. Sequenced sample: naive CD8+ T cells from blood, with Jurkat cell RNA spiked in. Subset reported: FACS-sorted CD8+CD4-CCR7+CD45RA+ naive T cells. The source is a human donor in good health. Some libraries in this study had Jurkat cell RNA spiked in. The chain combines TRBV20-1 with TRBJ2-5; D ambiguous. CDR3 bases: TGCAGTGCTCAACGGCAGGACCAAGAGACCCAGTACTTC. It specifies CSAQRQDQETQYF.